This T cell receptor (beta chain) derives from a study of technical replicates of blood from several donors. Produced via immunoSEQ multiplex PCR; TCRdb's table is partial and in-frame only. This table holds about 100,000 clones, 95% found once. The CDR3 has 16 amino acids. Germline V gene sequence: CDR1 SQVTM, CDR2 ANQGSEA. V was cut by 3 bases and J by 4 bases, with 19 bases left in between. The rearrangement joins TRBV29-1 to TRBJ2-1; TRBD2 might be the D (5 bases). Sequencing was performed on T cells isolated from PBMCs. This sequence originates from a human donor in good health. The CDR3 bases are TGCAGCGTTGATGGTGGAAACGAGGGCCTATACAATGAGCAGTTCTTC. Translated, it gives CSVDGGNEGLYNEQFF.